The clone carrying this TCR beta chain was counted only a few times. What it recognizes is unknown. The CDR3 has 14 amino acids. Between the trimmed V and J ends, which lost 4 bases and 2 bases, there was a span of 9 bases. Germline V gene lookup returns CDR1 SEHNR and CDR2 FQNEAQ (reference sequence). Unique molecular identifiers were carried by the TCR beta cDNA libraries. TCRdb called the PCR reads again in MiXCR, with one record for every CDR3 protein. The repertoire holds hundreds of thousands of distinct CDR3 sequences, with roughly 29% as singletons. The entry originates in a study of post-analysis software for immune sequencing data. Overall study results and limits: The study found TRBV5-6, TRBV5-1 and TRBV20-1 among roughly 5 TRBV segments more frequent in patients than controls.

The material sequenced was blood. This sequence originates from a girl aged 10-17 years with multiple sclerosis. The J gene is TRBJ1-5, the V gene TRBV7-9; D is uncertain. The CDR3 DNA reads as TGTGCCAGCAGCTCTAACATAGGCAATCAGCCCCAGCATTTT. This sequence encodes CASSSNIGNQPQHF.